Presented here are 14 T cell receptor beta chains from one specimen sequenced in a study of long-term antiretroviral therapy in people with HIV. With survey level as its setting, the immunoSEQ assay was v3.0. The repertoire was sequenced with immunoSEQ multiplex PCR; TCRdb's copy has only in-frame clones and lacks some. The table lists 27,000 or so clones, 82% of them singletons. Sample: unsorted PBMCs, taken 0.8 years before starting antiretroviral therapy. These receptors all stem from a man aged 18 to 29 with HIV.

This sequence joins TRBV7-8 and TRBJ2-1; 8 bases are shared with TRBD2. This CDR3 region has 17 residues. CDR1 is SGHVS, CDR2 FQNEAQ, per germline. V lost 1 base, J lost 4 bases, and 9 bases stayed unmatched. This CDR3 is CASSLGHNGREYNEQFF. The CDR3 coding sequence is TGTGCCAGCAGCTTAGGACATAACGGGAGGGAGTACAATGAGCAGTTCTTC.

The sample holds a few counts of this clone. The chain uses TRBV5-1 and TRBJ1-2; possibly TRBD1 for D (5 bases). V was pared by 2 bases and J by 5 bases, with 19 bases between. Germline V gene lookup returns CDR1 SGHRS and CDR2 YFSETQ. CDR3 length: 16 amino acids. CDR3 coding DNA: TGCGCCAGCAGCTTCCCCACAGGCCCCGATCGTTATGGCTACACCTTC. Translating gives CASSFPTGPDRYGYTF.

This rearrangement joins TRBV7-9 to TRBJ1-2, with D uncertain. Germline assignment: CDR1 SEHNR and CDR2 FQNEAQ (reference sequence). The CDR3 is 13 amino acids. Trimming removed 1 base from V and 8 bases from J, with 11 bases in between. The CDR3 nucleotides are TGTGCCAGCAGCTTAGAACACGAGGGAGGCTACACCTTC. Its translation: CASSLEHEGGYTF.

CDR3 sequence (DNA): TGTGCCAGTAGTATAGGGGGACTAGCGGGAGTCAATGAGCAGTTCTTC. It specifies CASSIGGLAGVNEQFF. The rearrangement uses TRBV19 and TRBJ2-1, with TRBD2 identical over 14 bases. Unmatched junction bases numbered 2, after V lost 1 base and J lost 6 bases. Germline loops: CDR1 LNHDA, CDR2 SQIVND (reference sequence). The CDR3 is 16 amino acids.

The chain employs TRBV4-1 and TRBJ1-5, with a possible D match to TRBD1 (5 bases). CDR3 size: 18 residues. Germline CDR1 reads MGHRA; CDR2 reads YSYEKL. V gave up 1 base and J gave up 0 bases, with 16 bases separating them. The CDR3 DNA is TGCGCCAGCAGCCAAGTTCTGAACAGACAGCATAGCAATCAGCCCCAGCATTTT. This codes for CASSQVLNRQHSNQPQHF.

The V and J genes are TRBV7-9 and TRBJ2-1, with D hard to call. This CDR3 contains 18 residues. Germline V gene lookup returns CDR1 SEHNR and CDR2 FQNEAQ (reference sequence). Trimming shortened V by 4 bases and J by 0 bases, and 19 bases separated the two germline ends. The CDR3 bases are TGTGCCAGCAGCTCCGTACGGAGATTAGAGCCCTCCTACAATGAGCAGTTCTTC. Protein: CASSSVRRLEPSYNEQFF.

This chain connects TRBV5-4 to TRBJ2-1, with D perhaps assigned TRBD1 or TRBD2 (7 bases each). The CDR3 sequence is 15 residues long. The V gene's germline CDR1 is SGHNT and CDR2 YYREEE (reference sequence). V was shortened by 4 bases and J by 1 base, with 12 bases between the two germline ends. Written as DNA, the CDR3 is TGTGCCAGCAGCGGCAGGGGGGGGTCCTACAATGAGCAGTTCTTC. Protein sequence: CASSGRGGSYNEQFF.

This rearrangement joins TRBV18 to TRBJ1-1, with 10 bases lining up with TRBD1. This CDR3 comprises 15 residues. CDR1 and CDR2 (germline): KGHSH, LQKENI. Trimming removed 6 bases from V and 1 base from J; junction bases left unmatched: 5. This CDR3 reads CASSLGTGANTEAFF. CDR3 bases: TGTGCCAGCTCTCTCGGGACAGGGGCGAACACTGAAGCTTTCTTT.

The V gene is TRBV30, the J gene TRBJ1-2, with 7 nucleotides matching TRBD1. V lost 3 bases and J lost 8; bases outside the gene matches: 6. The germline gives CDR1 GTSNPN, CDR2 SVGIG (reference sequence). CDR3 size: 12 residues. The CDR3: CAWRKGARGYTF. For the CDR3, the DNA is TGTGCCTGGAGGAAGGGGGCGCGGGGCTACACCTTC.

The chain employs TRBV4-1 and TRBJ2-5; no clear D gene. This CDR3 is 13 amino acids long. The germline V and J ends were trimmed by 4 bases and 4 bases, with 10 bases remaining between them. In germline, CDR1 is MGHRA, CDR2 YSYEKL. CDR3: CASSLLPRETQYF. CDR3 DNA: TGCGCCAGCAGCCTTCTACCCCGAGAGACCCAGTACTTC.

The V and J genes are TRBV5-6 and TRBJ1-2; possible D gene TRBD1, 5 bases. V shed 1 base and J shed 8 bases, with 12 bases lying between them. Germline V gives CDR1 SGHDT, CDR2 YYEEEE. The CDR3 sequence is 13 residues long. CDR3 nucleotide sequence: TGTGCCAGCAGCTTGATCTCAGGGTACGGCTACACCTTC. Translation: CASSLISGYGYTF.

This chain joins TRBV10-2 and TRBJ2-7; tentatively, D is TRBD1 or TRBD2 (6 bases each). The CDR3 loop spans 15 amino acids. Germline lookup yields CDR1 WSHSY and CDR2 SAAADI. The ends were cut back, 3 bases at V and 2 bases at J, with 14 bases in the middle. CDR3 DNA sequence: TGCGCCAGCAGTGACAGGTATCGGGGGCCCTACGAGCAGTACTTC. This translates into CASSDRYRGPYEQYF.

The chain links TRBV29-1 to TRBJ2-7; no clear D gene. The length of the CDR3 is 15 residues. The V and J ends lost 6 bases and 0 bases respectively, with 18 bases between them. The V gene's germline CDR1 is SQVTM and CDR2 ANQGSEA. CDR3: CSVYFLNRDSYEQYF. CDR3 nucleotides: TGCAGCGTCTACTTCCTAAACAGAGACTCCTACGAGCAGTACTTC.

In its sample, this clone was seen once. The chain carries TRBV4-1 and TRBJ1-5, with D maybe TRBD1 (5 bases). With 4 bases removed from V and 5 bases from J, the gap between germline ends came to 9 bases. Germline lookup yields CDR1 MGHRA and CDR2 YSYEKL. CDR3 length: 13 residues. Here the CDR3 reads CASSPLRDQPQHF. The CDR3 nucleotides read TGCGCCAGCAGCCCGCTCAGGGATCAGCCCCAGCATTTT.